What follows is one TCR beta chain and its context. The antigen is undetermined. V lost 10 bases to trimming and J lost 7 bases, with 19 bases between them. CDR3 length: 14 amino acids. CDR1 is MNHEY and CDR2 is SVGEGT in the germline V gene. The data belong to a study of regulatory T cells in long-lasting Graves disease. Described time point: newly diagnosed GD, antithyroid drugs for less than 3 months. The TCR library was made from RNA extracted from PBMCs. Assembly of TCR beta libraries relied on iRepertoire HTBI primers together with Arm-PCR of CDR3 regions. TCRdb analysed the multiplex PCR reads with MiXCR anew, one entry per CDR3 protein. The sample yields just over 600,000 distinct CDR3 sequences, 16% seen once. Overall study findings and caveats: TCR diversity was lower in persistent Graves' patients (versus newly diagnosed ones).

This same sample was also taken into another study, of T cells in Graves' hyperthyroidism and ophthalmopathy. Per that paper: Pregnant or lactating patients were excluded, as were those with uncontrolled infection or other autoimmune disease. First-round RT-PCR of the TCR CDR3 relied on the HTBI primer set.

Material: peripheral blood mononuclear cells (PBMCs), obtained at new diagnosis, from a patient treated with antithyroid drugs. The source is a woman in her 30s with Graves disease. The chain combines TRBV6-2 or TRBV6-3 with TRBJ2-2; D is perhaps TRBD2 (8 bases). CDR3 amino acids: CATQGGLGSGELFF. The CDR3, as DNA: TGTGCCACCCAGGGGGGACTAGGGAGCGGGGAGCTGTTTTTT.